The next 31 T cell receptor beta chains were all read from a single sample in a study of shared clonotypes between healthy human individuals. The protocol was immunoSEQ multiplex PCR, while the TCRdb copy is restricted to in-frame clones and leaves out a portion. The sample holds about 2,500,000 clones; about 92% are singletons and the top ten take under 0.15%. Material for sequencing was naive CD4+ T cells sorted from blood. Sample subset: CD45RA+ positively selected. Receptors originate from a man between 18 and 29 years old in good health.

This chain links TRBV21-1 with TRBJ2-7. TRBV21-1 is tagged as a pseudogene. The CDR3 length is 18 residues. CDR3 sequence: CASTKNGGTPGHIYEQYF. In nucleotides, the CDR3 is TGTGCCAGCACCAAAAATGGGGGGACCCCGGGACACATCTACGAGCAGTACTTC.

J is TRBJ2-7 and V is TRBV11-2, with D maybe TRBD1 (6 bases). The germline CDR1 and CDR2 sequences are SGHAT and FQNNGV. The length of the CDR3 is 14 residues. The V end was cut by 4 bases, the J end by 7 bases, with 17 bases between. The CDR3 loop reads CASSYGTSGGEQYF. CDR3 DNA: TGTGCCAGCAGCTACGGGACATCCGGCGGGGAGCAGTACTTC.

V and J are TRBV2 and TRBJ2-7; D may be TRBD1 (6 bases). Germline V gene sequence: CDR1 SNHLY, CDR2 FYNNEI. V gave up 4 bases and J gave up 4 bases, with 14 bases separating them. CDR3 length: 14 amino acids. This chain's CDR3 is CASSVQGSMYEQYF. CDR3 bases: TGTGCCAGCAGTGTGCAGGGGTCCATGTACGAGCAGTACTTC.

This sequence joins TRBV19 and TRBJ1-4, with a tentative D call TRBD1 (6 bases). The CDR3 totals 10 residues. Deletions cut 9 bases from V and 13 bases from J, with 12 bases between. Germline CDR1 and CDR2: LNHDA and SQIVND (reference sequence). The CDR3 reads CARQGKGLFF. In DNA form, the CDR3 reads TGTGCCAGACAGGGAAAGGGACTGTTTTTT.

The chain carries TRBV7-9 and TRBJ2-7; TRBD2 is a possible D gene (5 bases). The CDR3 loop spans 13 amino acids. Germline CDR1 and CDR2: SEHNR and FQNEAQ (reference sequence). Trimming took 5 bases from V and 3 from J, leaving 11 bases between them. This chain's CDR3 is CASSVRGYYEQYF. For the CDR3, the DNA is TGTGCCAGCAGCGTCCGGGGTTACTACGAGCAGTACTTC.

This clone was found a few times. The chain uses TRBV10-3 and TRBJ1-1; possible D gene TRBD1, 5 bases. V lost 7 bases, J lost 7 bases, and 19 bases lay in between. The CDR3 consists of 14 residues. Germline values: CDR1 ENHRY, CDR2 SYGVKD. The CDR3: CAITLSPGNYEAFF. The CDR3 nucleotides read TGTGCCATCACTCTTTCCCCAGGGAACTATGAAGCTTTCTTT.

On this clone itself: The germline gene is not matched at one end of the junction; a read error may be the cause. CDR3 sequence (DNA): TGCGCCGGCAGCTCGCAGACAGGGAACACTGAAGCTTTCTTT. As protein: CAGSSQTGNTEAFF. The chain uses TRBV5-1 and TRBJ1-1; TRBD1 might be the D (6 bases). This CDR3 has 14 residues. The germline gives CDR1 SGHRS, CDR2 YFSETQ.

The J gene is TRBJ2-2, the V gene TRBV18, with 8 bases that match TRBD2. This CDR3 spans 16 amino acids. After removal of 3 bases from V and 0 bases from J, the junction contained 3 bases not matched to a gene. The V gene's germline CDR1 is KGHSH and CDR2 LQKENI. CDR3 nucleotides: TGTGCCAGCTCACCCTTAGCGGGGACGAACACCGGGGAGCTGTTTTTT. Encoded protein: CASSPLAGTNTGELFF. Full variable domain (outside the CDR3, taken from reference TRBV18 and TRBJ2-2): NAGVMQNPRHLVRRRGQEARLRCSPMKGHSHVYWYRQLPEEGLKFMVYLQKENIIDESGMPKERFSAEFPKEGPSILRIQQVVRGDSAAYFCASSPLAGTNTGELFFGEGSRLTVL.

The chain uses TRBV30 and TRBJ2-7; D is ambiguous. CDR1 and CDR2 (germline): GTSNPN, SVGIG (reference sequence). The CDR3 consists of 14 residues. Deletions cut 0 bases from V and 0 bases from J, with 9 bases between. CDR3 in amino acids: CAWSVPRNSYEQYF. The CDR3 DNA follows: TGTGCCTGGAGTGTACCGCGAAACTCCTACGAGCAGTACTTC.

V gene TRBV18 combines with J gene TRBJ1-6; 7 bases match TRBD1. V shed 5 bases, J shed 7 bases, and the junction held 5 bases outside the gene matches. The CDR3 consists of 14 residues. The V gene's germline CDR1 is KGHSH and CDR2 LQKENI. The CDR3 DNA reads TGTGCCAGCTCAATAGCGACAGGGAATTCACCCCTCCACTTT. Its protein product is CASSIATGNSPLHF. The complete variable domain, with remaining parts taken from reference TRBV18 and TRBJ1-6, reads NAGVMQNPRHLVRRRGQEARLRCSPMKGHSHVYWYRQLPEEGLKFMVYLQKENIIDESGMPKERFSAEFPKEGPSILRIQQVVRGDSAAYFCASSIATGNSPLHFGNGTRLTVT.

The chain has TRBV4-1 and TRBJ2-2; D tentatively reads TRBD1 or TRBD2 (5 bases each). Trimming stripped 1 base from V and 7 bases from J, with 10 bases between. CDR1 is MGHRA, CDR2 YSYEKL, per germline. CDR3 length: 14 amino acids. CDR3 in amino acids: CASSQGGTGGELFF. The CDR3 nucleotides read TGCGCCAGCAGCCAAGGGGGGACCGGCGGGGAGCTGTTTTTT.

This chain links TRBV21-1 with TRBJ1-4. TRBV21-1 is a listed pseudogene. The CDR3 contains 14 residues. The CDR3: CASSNPPRNEKLFF. CDR3 bases: TGTGCCAGCAGCAACCCCCCAAGGAATGAAAAACTGTTTTTT.

The J gene is TRBJ1-2, the V gene TRBV29-1, with TRBD1 matching 7 bases. The CDR3 contains 11 residues. CDR1 is SQVTM, CDR2 ANQGSEA, per germline. With 5 bases clipped from V and 8 bases from J, the junction kept 5 bases outside the gene matches. CDR3 amino acids: CSVYTGEGYTF. The CDR3 DNA follows: TGCAGCGTTTATACAGGGGAAGGCTACACCTTC.

The rearrangement links TRBV11-2 to TRBJ2-7, with 10 bases lining up with TRBD1. Germline V gives CDR1 SGHAT, CDR2 FQNNGV. The CDR3 length is 16 residues. J was trimmed by 0 bases and V by 5 bases; bases with no gene match: 7. CDR3 in amino acids: CASSVTGGLSSYEQYF. CDR3 nucleotide sequence: TGTGCCAGCAGCGTGACAGGGGGCCTTAGCTCCTACGAGCAGTACTTC. Together with reference TRBV11-2 and TRBJ2-7, the CDR3 gives the full variable domain: EAGVAQSPRYKIIEKRQSVAFWCNPISGHATLYWYQQILGQGPKLLIQFQNNGVVDDSQLPKDRFSAERLKGVDSTLKIQPAKLEDSAVYLCASSVTGGLSSYEQYFGPGTRLTVT.

Here the CDR3 reads CASSSLDEGEQFF. The CDR3 nucleotides read TGTGCCAGCAGCTCATTGGACGAGGGGGAGCAGTTCTTC. The rearrangement uses TRBV11-2 and TRBJ2-1; D might be TRBD1 or TRBD2, each matching 5 bases. The CDR3 has 13 amino acids. Germline-derived CDR1 and CDR2 are SGHAT and FQNNGV. Trimming took off 4 bases at V and 10 bases at J, with 14 bases between the two ends.

V is TRBV2 and J is TRBJ2-7, with D possibly TRBD2 on 6 matching bases. Germline-derived CDR1 and CDR2 are SNHLY and FYNNEI. V lost 2 bases and J lost 0, with 8 bases in between. This CDR3 spans 14 amino acids. CDR3 bases: TGTGCCAGCAGTGAACCCGGGAGCTCCTACGAGCAGTACTTC. Protein product: CASSEPGSSYEQYF.

The rearrangement joins TRBV7-6 to TRBJ2-5; D is possibly TRBD1 or TRBD2 (6 bases each). The CDR3 is 13 amino acids. V lost 8 bases, J lost 1 base, and 11 bases lay in between. The V gene's germline CDR1 is SGHVS and CDR2 FNYEAQ. The CDR3 DNA sequence: TGTGCCAGCCAGCCGGGGGCCCAAGAGACCCAGTACTTC. Its protein is CASQPGAQETQYF.

The rearrangement links TRBV6-6 to TRBJ1-3, with D perhaps TRBD1 (6 bases). Trimming removed 8 bases at V and 11 bases at J, with 13 bases between. The CDR3 covers 11 residues. Germline CDR1 reads MNHNY; CDR2 reads SVGAGI (reference sequence). This CDR3 is CASEGGRAIYF. In nucleotides, the CDR3 is TGTGCCAGCGAGGGGGGGCGGGCCATATATTTT.

V and J are TRBV11-2 and TRBJ1-1, with TRBD1 as a possible D gene (5 bases). Trimming cost V 5 bases and J 5 bases, with 12 bases left between them. CDR1 is SGHAT and CDR2 is FQNNGV in the germline V gene. This CDR3 region has 13 residues. The CDR3 region is CASSNIRGTEAFF. The CDR3, as DNA: TGTGCCAGCAGCAACATCCGGGGGACTGAAGCTTTCTTT.

The J gene is TRBJ2-5, the V gene TRBV4-3; 10 positions agree with TRBD1. The end of the DNA is better explained by TRBJ2-7, so the J call may be wrong. The CDR3 is 15 amino acids. Germline V gene lookup returns CDR1 LGHNA and CDR2 YSLEER. Written as DNA, the CDR3 is TGCGCCAGCAGCCAAGCCCGGGACAGGGGCTACGAGCAGTACTTC. As protein: CASSQARDRGYEQYF.

This rearrangement joins TRBV5-1 to TRBJ2-7; 9 bases align to TRBD2. Per germline, CDR1 SGHRS and CDR2 YFSETQ. Trimming at V came to 4 bases and at J to 2 bases, leaving 10 bases not matched to a gene. The CDR3 sequence is 16 residues long. CDR3 in amino acids: CASSVNSGGPPYEQYF. DNA for the CDR3: TGCGCCAGCAGCGTGAATAGCGGGGGCCCCCCCTACGAGCAGTACTTC.

This rearrangement joins TRBV28 to TRBJ1-2; D is unclear. The CDR3 has 11 amino acids. The germline V gene has CDR1 MDHEN and CDR2 SYDVKM. Trimming shortened V by 2 bases and J by 8 bases, and 6 bases separated the two germline ends. CDR3 sequence: CASSLQGGYTF. DNA for the CDR3: TGTGCCAGCAGTTTACAAGGGGGCTACACCTTC.

This rearrangement joins TRBV7-9 to TRBJ2-5, with D hard to call. This CDR3 region has 12 residues. CDR1 and CDR2 from the germline V gene are SEHNR and FQNEAQ (reference sequence). The V and J ends lost 2 bases and 5 bases respectively, with 6 bases between them. CDR3 protein: CASSLQLETQYF. For the CDR3, the DNA is TGTGCCAGCAGCTTACAGCTCGAGACCCAGTACTTC. The full variable domain, completed using reference TRBV7-9 and TRBJ2-5, is DTGVSQNPRHKITKRGQNVTFRCDPISEHNRLYWYRQTLGQGPEFLTYFQNEAQLEKSRLLSDRFSAERPKGSFSTLEIQRTEQGDSAMYLCASSLQLETQYFGPGTRLLVL.

Turning to this clone: The same CDR3 also results from other DNA sequences found in this sample. The chain combines TRBV5-1 with TRBJ2-1, with TRBD2 matching 11 bases. V was clipped by 4 bases and J by 3 bases; unmatched bases: 3. Germline CDR1 reads SGHRS; CDR2 reads YFSETQ. This CDR3 region has 15 residues. The CDR3 loop reads CASSAGLAGYNEQFF. Written as DNA, the CDR3 is TGCGCCAGCAGCGCCGGACTAGCGGGCTACAATGAGCAGTTCTTC.

J is TRBJ2-5 and V is TRBV30, with D tentatively TRBD2 (5 bases). The CDR3 covers 13 residues. Deletions cut 3 bases from V and 5 bases from J, with 13 bases between. Germline V gene sequence: CDR1 GTSNPN, CDR2 SVGIG (reference sequence). CDR3 in amino acids: CAWRGLGAETQYF. The DNA of the CDR3 is TGTGCCTGGAGAGGCCTGGGAGCCGAGACCCAGTACTTC.

This chain joins TRBV5-5 and TRBJ1-4, with 7 bases that match TRBD1. The V and J ends lost 0 bases and 6 bases, in that order; junction bases with no gene match: 5. The CDR3 totals 15 residues. The germline V gene encodes CDR1 SGHKS and CDR2 YYEKEE (reference sequence). The CDR3 sequence: CASSLGGQTYEKLFF. Here the CDR3 DNA reads TGTGCCAGCAGCTTGGGGGGACAGACCTATGAAAAACTGTTTTTT.

The V call is TRBV28, the J call TRBJ2-3; 7 nucleotides agree with TRBD1. Germline V CDR1 and CDR2: MDHEN, SYDVKM. The CDR3 extends over 16 amino acids. Losses at the gene ends were 4 bases for V and 4 bases for J; bases not matched to a gene: 11. CDR3 sequence (DNA): TGTGCCAGCAGTTCTCATACAGGGGCGGGCGCAGATACGCAGTATTTT. Residues: CASSSHTGAGADTQYF.

The chain uses TRBV10-3 and TRBJ2-2; no clear D. Germline V lookup: CDR1 ENHRY, CDR2 SYGVKD. The CDR3 runs to 15 residues. V dropped 1 base and J dropped 3 bases, with 9 bases sitting between them. The CDR3 is CAISELTEHTGELFF. The DNA for the CDR3 is TGTGCCATCAGTGAGTTAACAGAGCACACCGGGGAGCTGTTTTTT.

The gene calls are TRBV7-8 and TRBJ1-1; tentative D call: TRBD1 (5 bases). Germline CDR1 is SGHVS and CDR2 is FQNEAQ. The V end lost 2 bases, the J end lost 6 bases, and 16 bases lay between the germline ends. This CDR3 is built from 15 residues. The CDR3 bases are TGTGCCAGCAGCTTACGATCCAGGGAGTTTGCTGAAGCTTTCTTT. Its protein product is CASSLRSREFAEAFF. Full variable domain (rest looked up from reference TRBV7-8 and TRBJ1-1): GAGVSQSPRYKVAKRGQDVALRCDPISGHVSLFWYQQALGQGPEFLTYFQNEAQLDKSGLPSDRFFAERPEGSVSTLKIQRTQQEDSAVYLCASSLRSREFAEAFFGQGTRLTVV.

V is TRBV5-8 and J is TRBJ2-3, with 11 bases fitting TRBD2. Germline V lookup: CDR1 SGHTS, CDR2 YDEGEE. CDR3 length: 17 amino acids. After removal of 0 bases from V and 4 bases from J, the junction contained 7 bases not matched to a gene. The CDR3 nucleotides are TGTGCCAGCAGCTTGGCGCTACTAGCGGGAGCGGCAGATACGCAGTATTTT. It is translated as CASSLALLAGAADTQYF.

The CDR3 DNA reads TGTGCCAGCAGTTTTTTCCGGGGGGGCCACCATGAGCAGTTCTTC. It is translated as CASSFFRGGHHEQFF. The V and J genes are TRBV25-1 and TRBJ2-1, with TRBD2 matching over 8 bases. In germline, CDR1 is MGHDK, CDR2 SYGVNS. This CDR3 comprises 15 residues. V shed 5 bases and J 8 bases; nucleotides not matched to a gene: 11.